This T cell receptor beta chain was identified during a study of T cells in Graves' hyperthyroidism and ophthalmopathy. Findings and caveats of the study: Blood held most thyroid clonotypes expanded above 0.001 frequency. Model-based prediction identified ophthalmopathy a median 6.5 months prior to its onset. In the analysis, a 13 V-J model separated ophthalmopathy from stable hyperthyroidism.

In its sample, this clonotype was seen many times. Antigen unknown. A 10 ml volume of fresh peripheral blood provided the PBMCs. The CDR3 spans 17 residues. J was trimmed by 2 bases and V by 4 bases; bases with no gene match: 10. Germline CDR1 and CDR2: SGHAT and FQDESV (reference sequence). Amplified TCR beta CDR3 regions derived from RNA transcripts. The study used the HTBI primer set for a first-round RT-PCR of the TCR CDR3. TCRdb called the multiplex PCR reads again in MiXCR, with one record for every CDR3 protein. This sample has fewer than 750,000 distinct CDR3 sequences, with under 15% found just once.

The receptor comes from a woman between 40 and 55 years old with Graves' ophthalmopathy. Sequencing used blood. This chain uses TRBV11-1 with TRBJ1-2; TRBD1 aligns across 10 bases. DNA for the CDR3: TGTGCCAGCAGCTCGCAACTCTTGACAGGGGGCAACTATGGCTACACCTTC. Its translation: CASSSQLLTGGNYGYTF.